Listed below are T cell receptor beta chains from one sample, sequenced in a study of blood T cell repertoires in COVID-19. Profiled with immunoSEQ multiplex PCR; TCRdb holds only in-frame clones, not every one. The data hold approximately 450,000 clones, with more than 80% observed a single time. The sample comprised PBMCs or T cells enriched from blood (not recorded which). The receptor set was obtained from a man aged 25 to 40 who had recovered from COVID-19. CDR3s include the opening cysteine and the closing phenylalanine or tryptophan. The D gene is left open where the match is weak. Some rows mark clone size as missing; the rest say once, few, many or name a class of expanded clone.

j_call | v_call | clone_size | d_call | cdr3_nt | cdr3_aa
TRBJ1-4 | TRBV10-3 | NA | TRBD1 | TGTGCCATCAGTGCAGGGGGCAATTGGAAACTGTTTTTT | CAISAGGNWKLFF
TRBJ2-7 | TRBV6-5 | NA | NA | TGTGCCAGCAGTCTCTTGCGGGATGATACCTACGAGCAGTACTTC | CASSLLRDDTYEQYF
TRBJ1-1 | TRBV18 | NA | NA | TGTGCCAGCTCAGTGGGGGAGGTCACTGAAGCTTTCTTT | CASSVGEVTEAFF
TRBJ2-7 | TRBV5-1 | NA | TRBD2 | TGCGCCAGCAGCATAGCGGGAGACCTTACCTACGAGCAGTACTTC | CASSIAGDLTYEQYF
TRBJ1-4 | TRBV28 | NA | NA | TGTGCCAGCAGTTTATTCGCGCAGGGACTTAATGAAAAACTGTTTTTT | CASSLFAQGLNEKLFF
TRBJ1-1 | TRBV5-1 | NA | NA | TGCGCCAGCAGCCCGACAGGTCGGGACACTGAAGCTTTCTTT | CASSPTGRDTEAFF
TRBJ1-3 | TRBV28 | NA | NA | TGTGCCAGCCTCAAGCCTGGAAACACCATATATTTT | CASLKPGNTIYF
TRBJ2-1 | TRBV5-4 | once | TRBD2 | TGTGCCAGCAGACTAGCGGGAGTGAGGAATGAGCAGTTCTTC | CASRLAGVRNEQFF
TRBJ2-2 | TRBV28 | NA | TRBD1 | TGTGCCAGCAGTCCTGGGACAGGACTGAACACCGGGGAGCTGTTTTTT | CASSPGTGLNTGELFF
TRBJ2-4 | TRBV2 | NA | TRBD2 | TGTGCCAGCAGTATACTAGGCGGGAGATCGGGCGCCAAAAACATTCAGTACTTC | CASSILGGRSGAKNIQYF
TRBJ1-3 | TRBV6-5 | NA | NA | TGTGCCAGCGAGGGGGATCCGGGGAACACCATATATTTT | CASEGDPGNTIYF
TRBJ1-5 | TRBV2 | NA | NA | TGTGCCAGCAGCGGACAGCCCAATCAGCCCCAGCATTTT | CASSGQPNQPQHF
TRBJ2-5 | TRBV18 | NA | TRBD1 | TGTGCCAGCTCACCCTGGGACAGGGAGGGAGAGACCCAGTACTTC | CASSPWDREGETQYF
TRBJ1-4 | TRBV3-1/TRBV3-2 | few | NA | TGTGCCAGCAGCCAAGAGCGTCGGGTTAATGAAAAACTGTTTTTT | CASSQERRVNEKLFF